This T cell receptor (beta chain) emerged from a study of CD8 T cells in Susac syndrome (dated by TCRdb to the late 2010s). Regarding the complete study: Among the Susac syndrome patients who were sequenced, clinically active disease was present in more than 5 and clinical remission was observed in eight. At blood withdrawal, Susac syndrome patients were either therapy-naive, taking corticosteroids (in some cases with IVIg as well), or taking IVIg alone. The study used repertoire sequencing to test whether antigen drove CD8+ T cell activation and differentiation in Susac syndrome. The study compared CD8+ T cell repertoire clonality among roughly eleven healthy donors, about 14 Susac syndrome patients and 15 multiple sclerosis patients.

RNA was extracted using the RNeasy kit, and about 0.45 to 1 ug of the RNA was reverse transcribed with random hexamers. TCR beta CDR3 regions were amplified with the immunoSEQ multiplex PCR assay covering 54 Vbeta and 13 Jbeta segments. PCR amplification bias was corrected by using a synthetic template baseline for primer optimization and computational correction. Per the authors' processing: Reads were annotated to V, D and J genes according to IMGT and were analyzed with immunoSEQ Analyzer, with only productive sequences retained. Clonality was calculated as one minus the Shannon entropy normalized by log2 of the number of productive unique sequences. For each patient and control, public and private clones were evaluated within the 100 most prevalent clones. Susac-specific clones were defined as absent from healthy and MS cohorts, over a thousand published viral clones and other ImmuneACCESS disease sequences. The public reads were run again by TCRdb, first through fastp at Q25 and then through MiXCR, and only productive beta chains were kept. Entries that share a CDR3 protein sequence are merged under the most common genes and DNA. Here the V and J calls rest on TCRdb's processing, not on the authors' analysis. This sample gives fewer than 85,000 distinct CDR3 sequences in total; less than 95% of them show up just once. The ten top clones hold about 0.48% of the sample.

Results the study describes overall, beyond this receptor: Clonal expansion was seen in Susac syndrome CD8+ repertoires, peaking in CD8+ TEMRA cells and being greater in clinically active patients than in remitting ones. The study acknowledged that relatively few individuals were included in the TCR sequencing and HLA analysis. Sixteen and five Susac-specific public clones were found in the total CD8+ and CD8+ TEMRA repertoires, respectively.

With regard to this clonotype: Its antigen remains unidentified. One base away there is no much larger clone; base qualities are not given.

Peripheral blood CD8+ and CD4+ T cells from healthy donors, Susac syndrome patients and multiple sclerosis patients were profiled by high-throughput TCR beta sequencing. The Susac syndrome patients fulfilled recently defined diagnostic criteria for either definite or probable disease. Bulk CD8+ and CD4+ T cells were purified by magnetic negative isolation, while CD8+ TEMRA cells were enriched using FACS. Blood was collected in EDTA tubes and processed within 24 hours, with PBMCs isolated through density gradient centrifugation. PBMCs intended for TCR sequencing were frozen in liquid nitrogen and were later thawed in a 37 degrees C water bath. A purity of at least 90% was achieved for sorted or isolated CD4+, CD8+ and CD8+ TEMRA cells. The CDR3 spans 20 residues, from the cysteine through the phenylalanine. The CDR3 DNA has 60 bases and is translated from base 1. The CDR1 and CDR2 encoded by the germline V gene (reference sequence) are DFQATT and SNEGSKA. The germline V end is reduced by 6 bases and the J end by 0 bases; junction bases left unmatched: 19.

The receptor was derived from a human donor with Susac syndrome. This chain is built from TRBV20-1 and TRBJ2-3; 12 central bases correspond to TRBD2. Material for sequencing was CD8+ T cells from PBMCs. The DNA sequence reads TGCAGTGCACTCCTCCCGGGACTAGCGGGTGGTTCCCTTAGCACAGATACGCAGTATTTT. This is translated as CSALLPGLAGGSLSTDTQYF.